This TCR beta chain was recovered during a study of CD8 T cells in ankylosing spondylitis. Study conclusions and caveats: The authors reported significant enrichment of disease-linked clones in matched ankylosing spondylitis synovial fluid. Relatively scarce in peripheral blood, disease-linked clones were CD8+.

Researchers built TCR beta libraries using quantitative 5'-RACE with molecular barcodes. In TCRdb, the 5' RACE reads were re-called with MiXCR into one record per CDR3 protein. This table has just over 300,000 distinct CDR3 sequences, around 20% appearing once. This clonotype was counted at least ten times. What it binds is not known. Trimming removed 2 bases at V and 2 bases at J, with 12 bases between. Looked up from germline, CDR1 is SEHNR and CDR2 is FQNEAQ (reference sequence). This CDR3 has 15 residues. The material sequenced was blood, either unsorted or a sorted T cell fraction (not recorded which). The origin of this receptor is a female donor with ankylosing spondylitis or in good health (not recorded which). The chain recombines TRBV7-9 with TRBJ2-5; D is unresolved. The CDR3 loop is CASSLLFGPQETQYF. The CDR3 nucleotides read TGTGCCAGCAGCTTATTGTTTGGTCCTCAAGAGACCCAGTACTTC.